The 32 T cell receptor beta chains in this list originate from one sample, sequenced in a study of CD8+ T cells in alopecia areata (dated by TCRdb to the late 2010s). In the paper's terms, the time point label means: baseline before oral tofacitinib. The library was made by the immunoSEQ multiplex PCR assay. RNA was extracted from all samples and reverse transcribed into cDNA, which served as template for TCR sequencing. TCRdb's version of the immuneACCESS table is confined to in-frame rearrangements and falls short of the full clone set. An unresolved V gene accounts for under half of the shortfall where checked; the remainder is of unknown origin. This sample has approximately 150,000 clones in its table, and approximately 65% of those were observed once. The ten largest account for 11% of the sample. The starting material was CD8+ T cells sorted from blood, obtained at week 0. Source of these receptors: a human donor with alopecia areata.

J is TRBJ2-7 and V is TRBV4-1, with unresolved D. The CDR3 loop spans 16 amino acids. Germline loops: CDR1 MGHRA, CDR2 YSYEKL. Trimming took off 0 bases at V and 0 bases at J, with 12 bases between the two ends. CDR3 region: CASSQEPQDPSYEQYF. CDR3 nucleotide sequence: TGCGCCAGCAGCCAAGAGCCTCAGGACCCCTCCTACGAGCAGTACTTC.

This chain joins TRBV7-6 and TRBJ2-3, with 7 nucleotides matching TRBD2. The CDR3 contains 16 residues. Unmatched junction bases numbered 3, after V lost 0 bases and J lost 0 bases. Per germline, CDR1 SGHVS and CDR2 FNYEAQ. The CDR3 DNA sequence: TGTGCCAGCAGCTTAGCCCGGGACTATAGCACAGATACGCAGTATTTT. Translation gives CASSLARDYSTDTQYF.

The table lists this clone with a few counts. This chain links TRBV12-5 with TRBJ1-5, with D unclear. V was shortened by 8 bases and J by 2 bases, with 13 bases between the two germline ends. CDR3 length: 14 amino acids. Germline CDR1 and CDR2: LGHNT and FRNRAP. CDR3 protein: CASTPEVGNQPQHF. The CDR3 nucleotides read TGTGCTAGTACTCCGGAGGTCGGCAATCAGCCCCAGCATTTT.

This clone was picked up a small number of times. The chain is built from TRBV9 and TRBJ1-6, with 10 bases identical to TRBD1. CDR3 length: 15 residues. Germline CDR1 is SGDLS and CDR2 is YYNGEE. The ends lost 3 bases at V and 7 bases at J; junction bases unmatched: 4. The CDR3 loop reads CASSAQTGGNSPLHF. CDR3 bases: TGTGCCAGCAGCGCCCAGACAGGGGGCAATTCACCCCTCCACTTT.

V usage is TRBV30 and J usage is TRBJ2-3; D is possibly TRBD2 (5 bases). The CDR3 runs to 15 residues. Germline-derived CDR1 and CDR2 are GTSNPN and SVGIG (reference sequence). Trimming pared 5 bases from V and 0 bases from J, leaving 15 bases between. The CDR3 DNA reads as TGTGCCTGGTGGCCGCGCGACTATAGCACAGATACGCAGTATTTT. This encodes CAWWPRDYSTDTQYF.

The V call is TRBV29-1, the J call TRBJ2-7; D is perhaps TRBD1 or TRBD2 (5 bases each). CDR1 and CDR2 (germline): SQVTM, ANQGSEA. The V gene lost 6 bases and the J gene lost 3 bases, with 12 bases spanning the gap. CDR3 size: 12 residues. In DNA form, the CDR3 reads TGCAGCGTCCCTGGGGACGGCTACGAGCAGTACTTC. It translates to CSVPGDGYEQYF.

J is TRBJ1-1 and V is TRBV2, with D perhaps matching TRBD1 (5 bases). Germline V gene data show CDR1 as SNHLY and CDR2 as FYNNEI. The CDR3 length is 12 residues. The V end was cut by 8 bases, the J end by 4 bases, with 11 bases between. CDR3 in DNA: TGTGCCAGCTGGGGCCCCGGCACTGAAGCTTTCTTT. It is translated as CASWGPGTEAFF.

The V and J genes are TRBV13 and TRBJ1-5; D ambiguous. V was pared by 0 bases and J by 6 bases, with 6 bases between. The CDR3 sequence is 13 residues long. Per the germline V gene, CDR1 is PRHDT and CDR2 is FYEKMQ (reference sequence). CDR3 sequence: CASSLGLGQPQHF. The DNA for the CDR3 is TGTGCCAGCAGCTTAGGCCTCGGTCAGCCCCAGCATTTT.

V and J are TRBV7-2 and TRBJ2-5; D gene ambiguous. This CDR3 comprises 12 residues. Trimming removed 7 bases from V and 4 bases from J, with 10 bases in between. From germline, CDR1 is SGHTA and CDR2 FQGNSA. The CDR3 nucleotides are TGTGCCAGCATCACCCGGATAGAGACCCAGTACTTC. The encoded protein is CASITRIETQYF.

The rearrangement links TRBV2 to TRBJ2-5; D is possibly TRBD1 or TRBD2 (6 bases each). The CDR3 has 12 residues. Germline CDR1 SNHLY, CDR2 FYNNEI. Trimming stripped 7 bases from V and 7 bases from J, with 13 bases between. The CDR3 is CASIRGPGTQYF. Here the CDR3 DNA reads TGTGCCAGCATCCGGGGGCCGGGGACCCAGTACTTC.

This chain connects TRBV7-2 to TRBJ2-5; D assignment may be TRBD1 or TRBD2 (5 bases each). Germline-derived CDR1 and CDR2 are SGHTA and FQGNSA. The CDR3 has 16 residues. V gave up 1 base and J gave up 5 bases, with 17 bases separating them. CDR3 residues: CASSLVIQGEGETQYF. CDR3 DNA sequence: TGTGCCAGCAGCTTAGTTATTCAGGGTGAGGGTGAGACCCAGTACTTC.

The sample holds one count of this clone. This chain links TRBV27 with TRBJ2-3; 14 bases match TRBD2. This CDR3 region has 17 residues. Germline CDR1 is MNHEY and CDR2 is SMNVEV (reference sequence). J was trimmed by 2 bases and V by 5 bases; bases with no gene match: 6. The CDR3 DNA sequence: TGTGCCAGCAGTACGGGACTAGCGGGGGAGCACACAGATACGCAGTATTTT. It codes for CASSTGLAGEHTDTQYF.

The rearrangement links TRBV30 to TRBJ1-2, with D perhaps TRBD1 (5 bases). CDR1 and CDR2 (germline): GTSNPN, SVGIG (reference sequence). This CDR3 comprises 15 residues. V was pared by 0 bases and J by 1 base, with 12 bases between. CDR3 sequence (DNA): TGTGCCTGGAGTGTAGGTTCGGGGGGTAACTATGGCTACACCTTC. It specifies CAWSVGSGGNYGYTF. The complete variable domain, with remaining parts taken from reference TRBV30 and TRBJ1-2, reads SQTIHQWPATLVQPVGSPLSLECTVEGTSNPNLYWYRQAAGRGLQLLFYSVGIGQISSEVPQNLSASRPQDRQFILSSKKLLLSDSGFYLCAWSVGSGGNYGYTFGSGTRLTVV.

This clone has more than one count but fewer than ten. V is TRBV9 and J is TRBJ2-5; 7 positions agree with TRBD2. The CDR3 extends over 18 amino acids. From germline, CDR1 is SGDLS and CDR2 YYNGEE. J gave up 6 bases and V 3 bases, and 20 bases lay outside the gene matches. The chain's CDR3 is CASSEGPTPGGARKTQYF. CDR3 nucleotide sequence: TGTGCCAGCAGCGAGGGACCGACCCCGGGGGGAGCGAGGAAGACCCAGTACTTC.

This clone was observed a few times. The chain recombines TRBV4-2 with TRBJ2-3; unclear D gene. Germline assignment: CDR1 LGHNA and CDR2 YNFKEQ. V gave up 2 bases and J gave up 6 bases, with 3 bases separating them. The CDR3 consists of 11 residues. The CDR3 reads CASSQRDTQYF. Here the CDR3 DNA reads TGTGCCAGCAGCCAAAGGGATACGCAGTATTTT.

CDR3: CASSLQGAYEQYF. In nucleotides, the CDR3 is TGTGCCAGCAGCTTACAGGGGGCCTACGAGCAGTACTTC. This chain links TRBV13 with TRBJ2-7, with 7 bases fitting TRBD1. CDR3 length: 13 residues. The junction had 0 bases not matched to a gene; V was cut back by 2 bases and J by 2 bases. The V gene's germline CDR1 is PRHDT and CDR2 FYEKMQ (reference sequence).

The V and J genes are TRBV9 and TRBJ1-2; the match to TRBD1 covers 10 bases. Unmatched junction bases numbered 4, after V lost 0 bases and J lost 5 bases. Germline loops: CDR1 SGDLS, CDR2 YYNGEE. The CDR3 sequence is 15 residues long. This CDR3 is CASSVVAGQGYGYTF. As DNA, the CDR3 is TGTGCCAGCAGCGTAGTCGCGGGACAGGGGTATGGCTACACCTTC.

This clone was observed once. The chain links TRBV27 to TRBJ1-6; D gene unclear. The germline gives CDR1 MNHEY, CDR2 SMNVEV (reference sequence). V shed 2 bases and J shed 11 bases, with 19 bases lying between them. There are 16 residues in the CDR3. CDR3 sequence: CASSLTRPGSYPPLHF. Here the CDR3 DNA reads TGTGCCAGCAGTTTAACTCGCCCCGGATCCTATCCACCCCTCCACTTT.

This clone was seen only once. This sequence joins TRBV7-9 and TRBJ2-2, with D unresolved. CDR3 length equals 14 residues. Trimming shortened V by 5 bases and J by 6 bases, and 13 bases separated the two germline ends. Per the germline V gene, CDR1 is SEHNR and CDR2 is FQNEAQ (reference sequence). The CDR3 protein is CASSHERGAGELFF. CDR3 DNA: TGTGCCAGCAGCCACGAGCGTGGGGCCGGGGAGCTGTTTTTT.

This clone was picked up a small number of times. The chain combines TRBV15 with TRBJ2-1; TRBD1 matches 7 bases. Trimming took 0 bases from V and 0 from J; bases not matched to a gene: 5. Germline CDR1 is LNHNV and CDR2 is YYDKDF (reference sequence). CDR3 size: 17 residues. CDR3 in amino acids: CATSRDLGQHSYNEQFF. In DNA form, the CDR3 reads TGTGCCACCAGCAGAGACTTGGGACAGCACTCCTACAATGAGCAGTTCTTC. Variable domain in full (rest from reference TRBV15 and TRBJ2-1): DAMVIQNPRYQVTQFGKPVTLSCSQTLNHNVMYWYQQKSSQAPKLLFHYYDKDFNNEADTPDNFQSRRPNTSFCFLDIRSPGLGDTAMYLCATSRDLGQHSYNEQFFGPGTRLTVL.

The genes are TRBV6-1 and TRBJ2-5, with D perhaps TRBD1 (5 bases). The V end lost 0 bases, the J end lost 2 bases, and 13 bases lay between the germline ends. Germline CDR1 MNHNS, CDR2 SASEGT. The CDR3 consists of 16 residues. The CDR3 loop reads CASSEAQGYGQETQYF. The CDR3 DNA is TGTGCCAGCAGTGAAGCGCAGGGTTATGGGCAAGAGACCCAGTACTTC.

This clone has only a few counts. The DNA of the CDR3 is TGTGCCAGCAGCTTAGTCGGCCAGGGACAAGAGACCCAGTACTTC. Protein: CASSLVGQGQETQYF. The chain combines TRBV7-9 with TRBJ2-5; tentative D call: TRBD1 (5 bases). Trimming left V 1 base short and J 2 bases short, with 11 bases between. This CDR3 has 15 residues. CDR1 and CDR2 (germline): SEHNR, FQNEAQ (reference sequence).

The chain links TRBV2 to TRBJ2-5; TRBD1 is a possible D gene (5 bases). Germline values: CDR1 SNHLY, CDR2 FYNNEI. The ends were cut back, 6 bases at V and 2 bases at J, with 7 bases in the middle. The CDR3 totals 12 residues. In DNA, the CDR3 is TGTGCCAGCAGAACAGGACAAGAGACCCAGTACTTC. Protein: CASRTGQETQYF.

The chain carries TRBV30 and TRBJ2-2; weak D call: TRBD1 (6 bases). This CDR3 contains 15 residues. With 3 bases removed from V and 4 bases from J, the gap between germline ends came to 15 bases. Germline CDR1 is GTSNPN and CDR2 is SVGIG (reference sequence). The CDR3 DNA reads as TGTGCCTGGAGCCGTAGCCAGGGGATCACCGGGGAGCTGTTTTTT. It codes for CAWSRSQGITGELFF.

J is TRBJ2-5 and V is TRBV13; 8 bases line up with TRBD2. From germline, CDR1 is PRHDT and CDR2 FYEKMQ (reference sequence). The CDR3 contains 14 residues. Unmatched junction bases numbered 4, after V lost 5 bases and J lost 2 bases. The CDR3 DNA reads TGTGCCAGCAGCCAGCGGGGGAGTCAAGAGACCCAGTACTTC. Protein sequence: CASSQRGSQETQYF.

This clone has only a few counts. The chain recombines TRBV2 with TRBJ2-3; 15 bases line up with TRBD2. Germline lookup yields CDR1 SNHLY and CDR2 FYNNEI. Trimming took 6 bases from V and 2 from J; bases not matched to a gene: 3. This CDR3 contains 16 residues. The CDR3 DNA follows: TGTGCCAGCAGGGGACTAGCGGGGGGCCCCACAGATACGCAGTATTTT. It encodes CASRGLAGGPTDTQYF.

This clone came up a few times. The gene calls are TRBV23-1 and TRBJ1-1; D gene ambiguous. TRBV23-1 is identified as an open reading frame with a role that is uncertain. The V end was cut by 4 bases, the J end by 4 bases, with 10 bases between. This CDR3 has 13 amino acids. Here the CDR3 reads CASSPGDCTEAFF. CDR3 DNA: TGCGCCAGCAGTCCCGGGGATTGCACTGAAGCTTTCTTT.

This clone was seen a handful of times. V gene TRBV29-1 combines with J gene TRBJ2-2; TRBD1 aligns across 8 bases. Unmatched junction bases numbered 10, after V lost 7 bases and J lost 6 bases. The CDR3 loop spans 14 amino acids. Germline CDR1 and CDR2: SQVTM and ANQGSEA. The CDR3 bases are TGCAGCGCTACTACAGGGGGAGGTGCCGGGGAGCTGTTTTTT. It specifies CSATTGGGAGELFF.

The CDR3 nucleotides read TGTGCCAGCAGCCCAGGGGGCGGGGAGCTGTTTTTT. This translates into CASSPGGGELFF. The V gene is TRBV13, the J gene TRBJ2-2; 7 bases are a match to TRBD1. V trimming: 5 bases; J trimming: 7 bases; junction bases outside the gene matches: 1. CDR1 is PRHDT, CDR2 FYEKMQ, per germline (reference sequence). The CDR3 is made up of 12 amino acids.

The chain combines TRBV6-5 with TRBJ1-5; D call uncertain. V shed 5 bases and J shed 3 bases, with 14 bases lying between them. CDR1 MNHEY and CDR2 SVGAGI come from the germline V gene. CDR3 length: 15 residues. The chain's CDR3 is CASSQFGPFNQPQHF. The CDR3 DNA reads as TGTGCCAGCAGTCAATTTGGACCGTTCAATCAGCCCCAGCATTTT.

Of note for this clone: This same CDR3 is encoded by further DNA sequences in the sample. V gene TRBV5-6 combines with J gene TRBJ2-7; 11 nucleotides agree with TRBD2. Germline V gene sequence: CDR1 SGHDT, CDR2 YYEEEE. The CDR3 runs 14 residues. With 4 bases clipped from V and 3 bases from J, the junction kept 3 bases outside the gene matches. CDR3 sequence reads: CASSLAGGSYEQYF. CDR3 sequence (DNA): TGTGCCAGCAGCCTAGCGGGGGGAAGCTACGAGCAGTACTTC.

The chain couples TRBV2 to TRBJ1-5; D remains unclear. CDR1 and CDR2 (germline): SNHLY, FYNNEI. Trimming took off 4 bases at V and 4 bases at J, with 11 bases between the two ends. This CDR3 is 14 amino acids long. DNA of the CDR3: TGTGCCAGCAGTGGTGGCGGGGTGAATCAGCCCCAGCATTTT. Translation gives CASSGGGVNQPQHF.